A single sample is the source of the 14 T cell receptor beta chains below, sequenced in a study of PD-L1 blockade in urothelial cancer. Measured with immunoSEQ multiplex PCR; TCRdb has only the in-frame clones, and not every one. The data contain 45,000 to 50,000 clones, approximately 90% of them singletons. Here the sequenced sample was PBMCs, taken around atezolizumab (anti-PD-L1) treatment. These receptor sequences come from a man of 80 years or more with urothelial cancer.

This chain connects TRBV2 to TRBJ2-1; TRBD2 matches at 11 bases. The CDR3 totals 16 residues. Per the germline V gene, CDR1 is SNHLY and CDR2 is FYNNEI. The V and J ends lost 6 bases and 9 bases, in that order; junction bases with no gene match: 13. CDR3 DNA sequence: TGTGCCAGCAGCGTAAAACTAGCGGGGGTGTCAGGTGAGCAGTTCTTC. Protein product: CASSVKLAGVSGEQFF.

The V and J genes are TRBV7-9 and TRBJ2-7, with TRBD2 matching 11 bases. The CDR3 contains 16 residues. Germline CDR1 is SEHNR and CDR2 is FQNEAQ (reference sequence). The junction had 8 bases not matched to a gene; V was cut back by 5 bases and J by 2 bases. The CDR3 sequence: CASSHQGLAAAYEQYF. The CDR3 DNA sequence: TGTGCCAGCAGCCACCAGGGACTAGCGGCTGCCTACGAGCAGTACTTC.

The V call is TRBV11-2, the J call TRBJ2-2, with 8 bases aligning to TRBD1. Trimming took 7 bases from V and 1 from J; bases not matched to a gene: 5. Germline V CDR1 and CDR2: SGHAT, FQNNGV. This CDR3 is built from 15 residues. Written as DNA, the CDR3 is TGTGCCAGCACCCCGGGGACAGGGAACACCGGGGAGCTGTTTTTT. The encoded protein is CASTPGTGNTGELFF.

CDR3 region: CASSKGGDSGETQYF. CDR3 DNA: TGCGCCAGCTCTAAAGGGGGCGATTCCGGGGAGACCCAGTACTTC. V and J are TRBV5-1 and TRBJ2-5; TRBD1 agrees at 7 bases. The CDR3 sequence is 15 residues long. Germline values: CDR1 SGHRS, CDR2 YFSETQ. V was clipped by 7 bases and J by 5 bases; unmatched bases: 14.

This clone was seen just once. CDR3 sequence reads: CASSLGLAMETQYF. The CDR3 nucleotides are TGTGCCAGCAGCTTGGGACTAGCTATGGAGACCCAGTACTTC. The chain couples TRBV5-6 to TRBJ2-5; 7 nucleotides agree with TRBD2. Germline-derived CDR1 and CDR2 are SGHDT and YYEEEE. V dropped 0 bases and J dropped 5; count of bases not matched to a gene: 4. The CDR3 is made up of 14 amino acids.

V usage is TRBV6-1 and J usage is TRBJ2-7; D might be TRBD1 (5 bases). The CDR3 sequence is 11 residues long. CDR1 MNHNS and CDR2 SASEGT come from the germline V gene. V was clipped by 8 bases and J by 1 base, with 6 bases between them. In DNA, the CDR3 is TGTGCCAGCTCAGGGTCCTACGAGCAGTACTTC. Translation: CASSGSYEQYF.

This clone appeared once. The chain is built from TRBV15 and TRBJ2-3; 7 bases fit TRBD2. Germline values: CDR1 LNHNV, CDR2 YYDKDF (reference sequence). The CDR3 covers 16 residues. The junction had 14 bases not matched to a gene; V was cut back by 6 bases and J by 5 bases. The CDR3: CATRLTQLPGGDTQYF. CDR3 DNA sequence: TGTGCCACCAGACTGACCCAACTCCCGGGAGGAGATACGCAGTATTTT.

The chain carries TRBV10-3 and TRBJ2-5; 8 bases match TRBD2. V dropped 3 bases and J dropped 5; count of bases not matched to a gene: 11. The CDR3 is 16 amino acids. Germline CDR1 reads ENHRY; CDR2 reads SYGVKD. Written as DNA, the CDR3 is TGTGCCATCAGTGATGGGACTAGTCTTATTTCGGAGACCCAGTACTTC. Its protein is CAISDGTSLISETQYF.

The V gene is TRBV6-4, the J gene TRBJ2-7, with TRBD2 matching over 14 bases. The CDR3 length is 14 residues. Germline values: CDR1 MRHNA, CDR2 SNTAGT. J lost 5 bases, V lost 4 bases, and 1 base had no gene match. CDR3 sequence (DNA): TGTGCCAGCAGTGGACTAGCGGGAGGGGACGAGCAGTACTTC. It is translated as CASSGLAGGDEQYF.

V gene TRBV14 combines with J gene TRBJ1-2; unclear D gene. The CDR3 loop spans 17 amino acids. Per germline, CDR1 SGHDN and CDR2 FVKESK. The V and J ends lost 2 bases and 0 bases respectively, with 16 bases between them. In DNA form, the CDR3 reads TGTGCCAGCAGCCAAAAAACCCCCGGGAGTTCTAACTATGGCTACACCTTC. Its translation: CASSQKTPGSSNYGYTF.

V is TRBV27 and J is TRBJ2-2, with a possible D match to TRBD2 (5 bases). V dropped 5 bases and J dropped 4 bases, with 14 bases sitting between them. Germline assignment: CDR1 MNHEY and CDR2 SMNVEV (reference sequence). The CDR3 has 15 residues. The CDR3 DNA sequence: TGTGCCAGCAGTCCCACTAGGGCGGGCACCGGGGAGCTGTTTTTT. Translating gives CASSPTRAGTGELFF.

V usage is TRBV27 and J usage is TRBJ2-7; D is uncertain. This CDR3 is 16 amino acids long. Trimming took 6 bases from V and 0 from J, leaving 18 bases between them. Germline loops: CDR1 MNHEY, CDR2 SMNVEV (reference sequence). The CDR3 region is CASRVSGSASSYEQYF. CDR3 nucleotides: TGTGCCAGCAGGGTTTCCGGGTCGGCCAGCTCCTACGAGCAGTACTTC.

The chain has TRBV30 and TRBJ1-4, with TRBD1 identical over 7 bases. Germline V gene sequence: CDR1 GTSNPN, CDR2 SVGIG (reference sequence). The CDR3 is 16 amino acids. The J segment lost 6 bases and the V segment lost 0 bases, leaving 10 bases of the junction unmatched. Here the CDR3 DNA reads TGTGCCTGGAGTGTAGGTCGGAACAGGGGATATGAAAAACTGTTTTTT. It translates to CAWSVGRNRGYEKLFF.

This clone was seen more than once but under ten times. V usage is TRBV18 and J usage is TRBJ1-1; D unresolved. The CDR3 spans 13 residues. Germline V gene lookup returns CDR1 KGHSH and CDR2 LQKENI. The V end was cut by 3 bases, the J end by 5 bases, with 10 bases between. The CDR3 region has the DNA TGTGCCAGCTCACCGGCGGTTAGGACTGAAGCTTTCTTT. Translating gives CASSPAVRTEAFF.